What follows describes a single T cell receptor beta chain. The sample belongs to a study of blood T cell repertoires in COVID-19. The CDR3 sequence is 14 residues long. V lost 2 bases, J lost 6 bases, and 10 bases lay in between. Germline CDR1 is SGHVS and CDR2 is FQNEAQ. The repertoire was sequenced with immunoSEQ multiplex PCR; TCRdb's copy has only in-frame clones and lacks some. The sample carries approximately 350,000 clones, 65% to 85% recorded once. The sequenced material came from peripheral blood. This TCR was recovered from a man aged 25-40 years with active or convalescent COVID-19. This chain uses TRBV7-8 with TRBJ1-4; D not resolved. The DNA for the CDR3 is TGTGCCAGCAGCTTATTCAAAGCGGATGAAAAACTGTTTTTT. The encoded protein is CASSLFKADEKLFF.